A single sample gave rise to the 29 T cell receptor beta chains below, sequenced in a study of cytomegalovirus exposure and HLA in healthy donors. 60 Vbeta and 13 Jbeta primers were used in PCR. Produced via immunoSEQ multiplex PCR; TCRdb's table is partial and in-frame only. The repertoire holds about 130,000 clones, about 70% seen once, with roughly an eighth in the top ten. Sequenced input: PBMCs. The receptors here all came from a woman aged 55-70 years in good health and CMV-seropositive.

This clone came up a few times. The V gene is TRBV2, the J gene TRBJ2-5; TRBD1 agrees at 8 bases. With 7 bases clipped from V and 7 bases from J, the junction kept 11 bases outside the gene matches. The CDR3 has 14 amino acids. Germline CDR1 and CDR2: SNHLY and FYNNEI. The CDR3 protein is CASTDRRTGRTQYF. The CDR3 nucleotides read TGTGCCAGCACCGATCGACGGACAGGGAGGACCCAGTACTTC.

J is TRBJ2-7 and V is TRBV30; D might be TRBD2 (5 bases). V lost 2 bases, J lost 7 bases, and 15 bases lay in between. Germline V CDR1 and CDR2: GTSNPN, SVGIG (reference sequence). CDR3 length: 13 residues. This chain's CDR3 is CAWSSMGPGEQYF. Written as DNA, the CDR3 is TGTGCCTGGAGTTCGATGGGTCCGGGGGAGCAGTACTTC.

This chain connects TRBV19 to TRBJ2-6, with D unresolved. The V gene lost 5 bases and the J gene lost 0 bases, with 5 bases spanning the gap. Germline V lookup: CDR1 LNHDA, CDR2 SQIVND (reference sequence). This CDR3 spans 14 amino acids. The CDR3 loop reads CASSLNSGANVLTF. CDR3 sequence (DNA): TGTGCCAGTAGTCTAAACTCTGGGGCCAACGTCCTGACTTTC.

As concerns this clone: The same CDR3 also results from other DNA sequences found in this sample. The J gene is TRBJ2-2, the V gene TRBV18; D is perhaps TRBD1 (5 bases). Germline assignment: CDR1 KGHSH and CDR2 LQKENI. Between the trimmed V and J ends, which lost 2 bases and 1 base, there was a span of 5 bases. The CDR3 sequence is 14 residues long. CDR3 sequence reads: CASSPGQNTGELFF. The CDR3 region has the DNA TGTGCCAGCTCACCAGGACAGAACACCGGGGAGCTGTTTTTT.

The table lists this clone with a count of one. The chain links TRBV7-8 to TRBJ1-2; D is perhaps TRBD1 (5 bases). The CDR3 is 15 residues long. V was trimmed by 3 bases and J by 2 bases, leaving 13 bases between them. Germline assignment: CDR1 SGHVS and CDR2 FQNEAQ. CDR3 coding DNA: TGTGCCAGCAGCTTCCGGGGCCGGGGGAACTATGGCTACACCTTC. Encoded protein: CASSFRGRGNYGYTF.

This clone was seen a few times. CDR3 bases: TGTGCCAGTAGTATATCCGGCCCCCAGCTAGACGGCTACACCTTC. This sequence encodes CASSISGPQLDGYTF. The V and J genes are TRBV19 and TRBJ1-2; D gene unclear. CDR1 and CDR2 from the germline V gene are LNHDA and SQIVND (reference sequence). Trimming stripped 2 bases from V and 8 bases from J, with 18 bases between. There are 15 residues in the CDR3.

This clone has only one observation. The V call is TRBV19, the J call TRBJ2-1; 14 nucleotides align to TRBD2. CDR1 LNHDA and CDR2 SQIVND come from the germline V gene (reference sequence). The ends lost 3 bases at V and 0 bases at J; junction bases unmatched: 7. The CDR3 contains 19 residues. This CDR3 reads CASSIGLAGGRPSYNEQFF. The DNA of the CDR3 is TGTGCCAGTAGTATTGGACTAGCGGGGGGCCGACCCTCCTACAATGAGCAGTTCTTC.

This sequence joins TRBV4-3 and TRBJ1-6, with 8 bases matching TRBD1. J was trimmed by 5 bases and V by 1 base; bases with no gene match: 19. The CDR3 loop spans 21 amino acids. CDR1 and CDR2 (germline): LGHNA, YSLEER. CDR3 DNA: TGCGCCAGCAGCCAAGTCCCCCGGGACAGGTCCGTGTTAGAGAATAATTCACCCCTCCACTTT. This translates into CASSQVPRDRSVLENNSPLHF.

This clone was picked up many times. The chain is built from TRBV19 and TRBJ2-2; a weak D match, TRBD2 (6 bases). The germline V gene has CDR1 LNHDA and CDR2 SQIVND (reference sequence). The CDR3 is made up of 14 amino acids. V lost 7 bases and J lost 2, with 11 bases in between. Here the CDR3 reads CASIRRGNTGELFF. Here the CDR3 DNA reads TGTGCCAGTATCCGGCGGGGAAACACCGGGGAGCTGTTTTTT.

This clone was seen only a few times. The V and J genes are TRBV6-5 and TRBJ1-3; tentative D call: TRBD1 (5 bases). V was pared by 2 bases and J by 0 bases, with 11 bases between. CDR3 length: 16 amino acids. CDR1 is MNHEY and CDR2 is SVGAGI in the germline V gene. The CDR3 DNA reads as TGTGCCAGCAGTTACGGGCCCGGGGGCTCTGGAAACACCATATATTTT. Protein sequence: CASSYGPGGSGNTIYF.

V gene TRBV11-2 combines with J gene TRBJ2-7, with D possibly matching TRBD1 (5 bases). Looked up from germline, CDR1 is SGHAT and CDR2 is FQNNGV. CDR3 length equals 15 residues. The V end lost 0 bases, the J end lost 0 bases, and 9 bases lay between the germline ends. For the CDR3, the DNA is TGTGCCAGCAGCTTAGAAAGGACACCCTCCTACGAGCAGTACTTC. Translation gives CASSLERTPSYEQYF. Together with reference TRBV11-2 and TRBJ2-7, the CDR3 gives the full variable domain: EAGVAQSPRYKIIEKRQSVAFWCNPISGHATLYWYQQILGQGPKLLIQFQNNGVVDDSQLPKDRFSAERLKGVDSTLKIQPAKLEDSAVYLCASSLERTPSYEQYFGPGTRLTVT.

V is TRBV7-2 and J is TRBJ2-2; 7 bases are a match to TRBD2. The trim removed 4 bases at V and 6 bases at J, leaving 5 bases unmatched. The CDR3 is 14 amino acids. The germline gives CDR1 SGHTA, CDR2 FQGNSA. CDR3 nucleotide sequence: TGTGCCAGCAGCTGGGGACTACCGCCCGGGGAGCTGTTTTTT. This translates into CASSWGLPPGELFF.

The J gene is TRBJ2-7, the V gene TRBV5-1; 11 bases fit TRBD2. The trim removed 4 bases at V and 2 bases at J, leaving 8 bases unmatched. Germline loops: CDR1 SGHRS, CDR2 YFSETQ. CDR3 size: 16 residues. The CDR3 region is CASSPGISGGAYEQYF. For the CDR3, the DNA is TGCGCCAGCAGCCCGGGGATTAGCGGGGGGGCCTACGAGCAGTACTTC. Full variable domain (missing parts from reference TRBV5-1 and TRBJ2-7): KAGVTQTPRYLIKTRGQQVTLSCSPISGHRSVSWYQQTPGQGLQFLFEYFSETQRNKGNFPGRFSGRQFSNSRSEMNVSTLELGDSALYLCASSPGISGGAYEQYFGPGTRLTVT.

The chain links TRBV7-2 to TRBJ2-2; 13 bases are shared with TRBD2. V lost 4 bases to trimming and J lost 8 bases; unmatched junction nucleotides: 7. CDR3 length: 16 residues. Germline loops: CDR1 SGHTA, CDR2 FQGNSA. The CDR3 loop reads CASSSWTSGGRGELFF. In DNA, the CDR3 is TGTGCCAGCAGCTCCTGGACTAGCGGGGGTAGGGGGGAGCTGTTTTTT.

The rearrangement links TRBV5-8 to TRBJ2-7; no definite D call. Trimming stripped 4 bases from V and 0 bases from J, with 2 bases between. This CDR3 has 11 amino acids. Germline V gives CDR1 SGHTS, CDR2 YDEGEE. The CDR3 DNA sequence: TGTGCCAGCAGCCGCTCCTACGAGCAGTACTTC. This gives the protein CASSRSYEQYF.

The V gene is TRBV2, the J gene TRBJ2-1; the D gene is possibly TRBD2 (5 bases). This CDR3 has 15 residues. Trimming took off 7 bases at V and 8 bases at J, with 21 bases between the two ends. Germline loops: CDR1 SNHLY, CDR2 FYNNEI. The CDR3 is CASTPDGGWVHEQFF. The CDR3 region has the DNA TGTGCCAGCACCCCTGACGGCGGGTGGGTGCATGAGCAGTTCTTC.

This chain joins TRBV4-1 and TRBJ2-5, with 9 bases fitting TRBD2. From germline, CDR1 is MGHRA and CDR2 YSYEKL. This CDR3 region has 16 residues. The trim removed 0 bases at V and 4 bases at J, leaving 6 bases unmatched. Here the CDR3 DNA reads TGCGCCAGCAGCCAAGAGGGCGGGGGGGCCAGAGAGACCCAGTACTTC. This sequence encodes CASSQEGGGARETQYF.

This chain links TRBV7-3 with TRBJ2-5, with TRBD1 matching 9 bases. This CDR3 has 13 residues. The J segment lost 5 bases and the V segment lost 4 bases, leaving 2 bases of the junction unmatched. Germline V gene lookup returns CDR1 SGHTA and CDR2 FQGTGA. For the CDR3, the DNA is TGTGCCAGCAGCTCAGACAGGGGGGAGACCCAGTACTTC. Its protein product is CASSSDRGETQYF.

This chain links TRBV6-5 with TRBJ2-7, with D perhaps TRBD1 (6 bases). The V gene's germline CDR1 is MNHEY and CDR2 SVGAGI. Trimming left V 6 bases short and J 9 bases short, with 12 bases between. This CDR3 contains 11 residues. The CDR3 DNA reads as TGTGCCAGCAGGGACAGTGCACTGCAGTACTTC. Encoded protein: CASRDSALQYF.

This chain joins TRBV18 and TRBJ2-5, with TRBD2 matching over 13 bases. Germline trimming cut 3 bases from V and 3 bases from J; bases unmatched to any gene: 4. The germline gives CDR1 KGHSH, CDR2 LQKENI. CDR3 length: 16 residues. CDR3 nucleotides: TGTGCCAGCTCACCCTACGGACTAGCGGGGGAAGAGACCCAGTACTTC. It codes for CASSPYGLAGEETQYF.

This clone turned up a few times. This chain uses TRBV5-1 with TRBJ1-1, with 10 bases that match TRBD1. Trimming took 4 bases from V and 1 from J; bases not matched to a gene: 7. Germline V gives CDR1 SGHRS, CDR2 YFSETQ. This CDR3 region has 16 residues. The CDR3: CASSEGQGLRNTEAFF. The CDR3 DNA follows: TGCGCCAGCAGCGAGGGACAGGGGCTAAGGAACACTGAAGCTTTCTTT.

The chain recombines TRBV7-2 with TRBJ2-1; TRBD2 matches at 7 bases. The germline V gene has CDR1 SGHTA and CDR2 FQGNSA. After removal of 5 bases from V and 8 bases from J, the junction contained 12 bases not matched to a gene. This CDR3 comprises 15 residues. The DNA of the CDR3 is TGTGCCAGCAGCCTTTCTCCGGCGGGAGTCGATGAGCAGTTCTTC. Its translation is CASSLSPAGVDEQFF.

This chain connects TRBV19 to TRBJ1-1; D gene unclear. Germline lookup yields CDR1 LNHDA and CDR2 SQIVND (reference sequence). There are 13 residues in the CDR3. The V end was cut by 7 bases, the J end by 5 bases, with 14 bases between. CDR3 amino acids: CASKAGRDTEAFF. CDR3 DNA sequence: TGTGCCAGTAAGGCGGGCCGCGATACTGAAGCTTTCTTT.

This sequence joins TRBV18 and TRBJ2-7; 8 nucleotides align to TRBD1. This CDR3 has 15 amino acids. Germline CDR1 and CDR2: KGHSH and LQKENI. Germline trimming cut 4 bases from V and 2 bases from J; bases unmatched to any gene: 7. The CDR3 sequence is CASSRQQGDTYEQYF. The DNA for the CDR3 is TGTGCCAGCTCACGGCAACAGGGGGATACCTACGAGCAGTACTTC.

This chain connects TRBV27 to TRBJ2-1, with D perhaps TRBD2 (6 bases). CDR1 MNHEY and CDR2 SMNVEV come from the germline V gene (reference sequence). The CDR3 runs to 16 residues. V was shortened by 5 bases and J by 1 base, with 15 bases between the two germline ends. The CDR3 DNA reads TGTGCCAGCAGTCCCTCTCTAGCGAAGTCCTACAATGAGCAGTTCTTC. This gives the protein CASSPSLAKSYNEQFF.

The chain joins TRBV6-6 to TRBJ1-4, with D unclear. The germline CDR1 and CDR2 sequences are MNHNY and SVGAGI (reference sequence). CDR3 size: 13 residues. Trimming shortened V by 0 bases and J by 8 bases, and 7 bases separated the two germline ends. The CDR3 coding sequence is TGTGCCAGCAGTTACTCGTCCTTGGAAAAACTGTTTTTT. The encoded protein is CASSYSSLEKLFF.

V gene TRBV9 combines with J gene TRBJ2-3, with TRBD2 identical over 9 bases. CDR3 length: 16 amino acids. Trimming removed 1 base from V and 5 bases from J; junction bases left unmatched: 8. Germline CDR1 is SGDLS and CDR2 is YYNGEE. The CDR3 DNA sequence: TGTGCCAGCAGCGTAAGCGCGGGAGGGCTGGGAGATACGCAGTATTTT. Its translation: CASSVSAGGLGDTQYF.

The chain combines TRBV5-1 with TRBJ2-3; TRBD2 might be the D (5 bases). Trimming cost V 4 bases and J 0 bases, with 9 bases left between them. CDR1 is SGHRS and CDR2 is YFSETQ in the germline V gene. The CDR3 runs 14 residues. The CDR3 here is CASSPGISTDTQYF. The DNA for the CDR3 is TGCGCCAGCAGCCCCGGGATTAGCACAGATACGCAGTATTTT. Full variable domain (rest looked up from reference TRBV5-1 and TRBJ2-3): KAGVTQTPRYLIKTRGQQVTLSCSPISGHRSVSWYQQTPGQGLQFLFEYFSETQRNKGNFPGRFSGRQFSNSRSEMNVSTLELGDSALYLCASSPGISTDTQYFGPGTRLTVL.

This clone was detected a few times. This rearrangement joins TRBV2 to TRBJ1-6; 7 positions match TRBD1. This CDR3 spans 13 amino acids. Germline CDR1 SNHLY, CDR2 FYNNEI. V lost 8 bases and J lost 9; bases outside the gene matches: 7. The CDR3 DNA sequence: TGTGCCAGCCCCTGGAGGGGGCGTTCACCCCTCCACTTT. It is translated as CASPWRGRSPLHF.